The 9 T cell receptor beta chains reported below all come from one sample, sequenced in a study of blood T cell repertoires in COVID-19. Only in-frame clones appear in the TCRdb table, and some are missing; sequencing was by immunoSEQ multiplex PCR. There are fewer than 500,000 clones in the sample; roughly 91% occur only once, and approximately 4.3% lies in the top ten. The sequenced sample was peripheral blood. The receptors shown here come from a woman aged 25 to 39 with acute or convalescent COVID-19.

The rearrangement uses TRBV29-1 and TRBJ2-7, with D hard to call. The CDR3 has 13 residues. V dropped 4 bases and J dropped 0 bases, with 10 bases sitting between them. Germline V CDR1 and CDR2: SQVTM, ANQGSEA. CDR3 DNA sequence: TGCAGCGTTGTCATCCGGAGCTCCTACGAGCAGTACTTC. Translating it yields CSVVIRSSYEQYF.

The CDR3: CASSQELTTGELFF. The CDR3 bases are TGTGCCAGCAGCCAAGAACTTACCACCGGGGAGCTGTTTTTT. The chain joins TRBV3-1 (or the pseudogene TRBV3-2) to TRBJ2-2; D gene ambiguous. Germline V CDR1 and CDR2: LGHDT, YNNKEL (reference sequence). The CDR3 consists of 14 residues. The ends were cut back, 0 bases at V and 4 bases at J, with 6 bases in the middle.

The chain recombines TRBV21-1 with TRBJ2-3; TRBD1 was called by the table and not checked on the DNA. TRBV21-1 is tagged as a pseudogene. This CDR3 has 13 amino acids. The CDR3 DNA sequence: TGTGCCAGCAGCAGGCACAGGGAAGGTACGCAGTATTTT. Translation: CASSRHREGTQYF.

The chain employs TRBV6-1 and TRBJ1-2; no clear D gene. CDR1 is MNHNS, CDR2 SASEGT, per germline. V lost 1 base, J lost 13 bases, and 10 bases lay in between. This CDR3 spans 11 amino acids. DNA of the CDR3: TGTGCCAGCAGTGAAGACGGCGGAGCCACCTTC. The encoded protein is CASSEDGGATF.

V and J are TRBV7-9 and TRBJ2-7; TRBD1 agrees at 12 bases. The CDR3 totals 18 residues. The germline gives CDR1 SEHNR, CDR2 FQNEAQ (reference sequence). After removal of 4 bases from V and 5 bases from J, the junction contained 15 bases not matched to a gene. DNA of the CDR3: TGTGCCAGCAGCTCACTTAAAAGTCGGGGACAGGGGGCCGACGAGCAGTACTTC. Translated, it gives CASSSLKSRGQGADEQYF.

This rearrangement joins TRBV19 to TRBJ2-1; D gene unclear. The CDR3 is made up of 11 amino acids. The V gene lost 6 bases and the J gene lost 10 bases, with 10 bases spanning the gap. Per the germline V gene, CDR1 is LNHDA and CDR2 is SQIVND (reference sequence). The CDR3 nucleotides read TGTGCCAGTAGGCTGGGCGACGAGCAGTTCTTC. Protein product: CASRLGDEQFF.

This sequence joins TRBV11-2 and TRBJ1-1; D remains ambiguous. The germline V gene has CDR1 SGHAT and CDR2 FQNNGV. The V and J ends lost 5 bases and 5 bases respectively, with 15 bases between them. The CDR3 extends over 14 amino acids. CDR3 region: CASSLMTGWTEAFF. CDR3 bases: TGTGCCAGCAGCCTCATGACGGGGTGGACTGAAGCTTTCTTT.

The gene calls are TRBV11-2 and TRBJ2-7; the D is unclear. V gave up 4 bases and J gave up 0 bases, with 10 bases separating them. Per germline, CDR1 SGHAT and CDR2 FQNNGV. The length of the CDR3 is 14 residues. Here the CDR3 DNA reads TGTGCCAGCAGCTCTAGAGTACTCTCCTACGAGCAGTACTTC. Its translation is CASSSRVLSYEQYF.

The rearrangement uses TRBV5-4 and TRBJ2-3, with TRBD1 identical over 8 bases. The CDR3 is 16 amino acids. Germline V CDR1 and CDR2: SGHNT, YYREEE (reference sequence). The junction had 13 bases not matched to a gene; V was cut back by 6 bases and J by 4 bases. The CDR3: CASTIPGQAPPDTQYF. CDR3 in DNA: TGTGCCAGCACCATCCCGGGACAGGCTCCACCAGATACGCAGTATTTT. The whole variable domain, filled in from reference TRBV5-4 and TRBJ2-3, reads ETGVTQSPTHLIKTRGQQVTLRCSSQSGHNTVSWYQQALGQGPQFIFQYYREEENGRGNFPPRFSGLQFPNYSSELNVNALELDDSALYLCASTIPGQAPPDTQYFGPGTRLTVL.